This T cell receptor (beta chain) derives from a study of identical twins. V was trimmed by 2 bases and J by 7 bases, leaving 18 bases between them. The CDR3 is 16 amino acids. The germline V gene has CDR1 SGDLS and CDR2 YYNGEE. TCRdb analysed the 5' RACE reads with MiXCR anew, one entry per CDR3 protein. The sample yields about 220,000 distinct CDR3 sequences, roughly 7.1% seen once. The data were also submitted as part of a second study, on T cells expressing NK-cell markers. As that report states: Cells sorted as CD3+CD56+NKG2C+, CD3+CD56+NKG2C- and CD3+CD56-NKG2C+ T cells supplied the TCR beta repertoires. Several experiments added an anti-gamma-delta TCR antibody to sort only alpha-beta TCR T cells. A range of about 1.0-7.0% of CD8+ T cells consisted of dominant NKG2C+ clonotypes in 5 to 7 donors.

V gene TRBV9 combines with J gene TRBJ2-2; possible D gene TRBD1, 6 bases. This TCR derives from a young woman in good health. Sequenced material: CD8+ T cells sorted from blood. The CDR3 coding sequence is TGTGCCAGCAGCGTTATTTCTGGGACAAGGGGCGGGGAGCTGTTTTTT. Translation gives CASSVISGTRGGELFF.